The source of this T cell receptor (beta chain) is a study of neurological immune-mediated disorders. TCRdb reprocessed the 5' RACE reads with MiXCR, giving one entry per CDR3 protein. Among 55,000 to 65,000 distinct CDR3 sequences listed, around 3.5% were seen once. From germline, CDR1 is LNHDA and CDR2 SQIVND (reference sequence). The CDR3 totals 13 residues. V dropped 11 bases and J dropped 5; count of bases not matched to a gene: 11. Input material: PBMCs. V and J are TRBV19 and TRBJ2-5, with 7 bases matching TRBD1. The sequence came from a woman in her 30s with multiple sclerosis. CDR3 region: CAAAAARGETQYF. The DNA for the CDR3 is TGTGCCGCCGCTGCGGCCAGGGGGGAGACCCAGTACTTC.